The source of this T cell receptor beta chain is a study of sequential checkpoint blockade in melanoma. Study in general: Randomization was 1:1 between first-line nivolumab→ipilimumab and ipilimumab→nivolumab.

Sequencing used immunoSEQ multiplex PCR; TCRdb keeps in-frame clones, though not all of them. The repertoire holds approximately 10,000 clones, with 75% to 80% as singletons. Germline assignment: CDR1 SQVTM and CDR2 ANQGSEA. The CDR3 runs 15 residues. Treatment in this sample: randomized to nivolumab then ipilimumab (arm A) or the reverse (arm B). Live CD3+CD8+ CD19− CD56− cells were sorted from PBMCs. This receptor was obtained from a human donor with melanoma. This material consisted of CD8+ T cells sorted from blood (inferred from file names), taken from a patient given nivolumab and ipilimumab in sequence. J is TRBJ2-5 and V is TRBV29-1; 9 nucleotides align to TRBD1. The assigned J gene may be wrong: the sequence end matches TRBJ2-7 better. The CDR3 is CSVTRTGALIYEQYF. The CDR3 region has the DNA TGCAGCGTCACAAGGACAGGGGCCCTAATCTACGAGCAGTACTTC.